This entry is about one T cell receptor (beta chain). The antigen remains unidentified. Additional DNA sequences in this sample encode the identical CDR3. Germline loops: CDR1 MNHEY, CDR2 SMNVEV (reference sequence). With 2 bases clipped from V and 3 bases from J, the junction kept 0 bases outside the gene matches. This CDR3 comprises 13 residues. The data belong to a study of cytomegalovirus exposure and HLA in healthy donors. Looking at the study overall: The 90 to 150 validation repertoires were produced on the same platform as the 650 to 800 repertoires of the first cohort. This was reported in a later analysis.

General observations from the study: Overall, roughly 150 TCR beta chains were annotated as cytomegalovirus-associated. Many donors shared some public TCRs, even though most TCR sequences were rare.

Generated by immunoSEQ multiplex PCR, the TCRdb table keeps only in-frame clones and is missing some. The sample includes 200,000 to 250,000 clones, roughly 91% seen only once; the top ten take 2% to 2.5%. This chain connects TRBV27 to TRBJ1-2; 7 bases line up with TRBD1. The sequence was obtained from a woman aged 18 to 35 in good health and CMV-seropositive. Sequenced material: PBMCs. In nucleotides, the CDR3 is TGTGCCAGCAGTTTAACAGGGGACTATGGCTACACCTTC. It translates to CASSLTGDYGYTF.